One and the same sample provided the 22 T cell receptor beta chains below, sequenced in a study of control samples from healthy donors and cancer patients. Clones were read by immunoSEQ multiplex PCR, and TCRdb kept only the in-frame ones, dropping some. The sample lists hundreds of thousands of clones, over 75% occurring once. The material sequenced was PBMCs. The source of these receptors is a woman aged 55-70 years with lung cancer.

Written as DNA, the CDR3 is TGCAGTGGTAACCAGGGCTACGAGCAGTACTTC. This gives the protein CSGNQGYEQYF. The gene calls are TRBV20-1 and TRBJ2-7; a weak D match, TRBD1 (5 bases). Trimming took 7 bases from V and 3 from J, leaving 10 bases between them. CDR3 length: 11 amino acids. CDR1 is DFQATT, CDR2 SNEGSKA, per germline (reference sequence).

The V gene is TRBV19, the J gene TRBJ2-5, with 11 bases identical to TRBD1. The germline gives CDR1 LNHDA, CDR2 SQIVND (reference sequence). V lost 6 bases, J lost 4 bases, and 4 bases stayed unmatched. The CDR3 consists of 14 residues. The CDR3 sequence is CASRDRGRLETQYF. CDR3 coding DNA: TGTGCCAGTAGGGACAGGGGGCGCTTAGAGACCCAGTACTTC.

V and J are TRBV5-4 and TRBJ2-7; maybe TRBD1 (6 bases). The CDR3 is 14 residues long. Trimming stripped 3 bases from V and 5 bases from J, with 15 bases between. Looked up from germline, CDR1 is SGHNT and CDR2 is YYREEE (reference sequence). The CDR3 here is CASSSPAGDDEQYF. The CDR3 DNA reads as TGTGCCAGCAGCTCCCCGGCAGGGGACGACGAGCAGTACTTC. The full variable domain, completed using reference TRBV5-4 and TRBJ2-7, is ETGVTQSPTHLIKTRGQQVTLRCSSQSGHNTVSWYQQALGQGPQFIFQYYREEENGRGNFPPRFSGLQFPNYSSELNVNALELDDSALYLCASSSPAGDDEQYFGPGTRLTVT.

The rearrangement joins TRBV2 to TRBJ1-1; D not certain. The V gene's germline CDR1 is SNHLY and CDR2 FYNNEI. V was pared by 6 bases and J by 4 bases, with 12 bases between. The CDR3 has 13 amino acids. CDR3 bases: TGTGCCAGCAGCGGGGAGGCTACCACTGAAGCTTTCTTT. This codes for CASSGEATTEAFF.

The chain couples TRBV7-6 to TRBJ2-7; possibly TRBD1 for D (6 bases). CDR3 length equals 14 residues. V lost 5 bases and J 7 bases, leaving 18 bases between the germline ends. CDR1 is SGHVS, CDR2 FNYEAQ, per germline. The CDR3 here is CASSQDSFLGEQYF. The CDR3 nucleotides read TGTGCCAGCAGCCAGGACAGTTTCCTTGGGGAGCAGTACTTC.

The V gene is TRBV7-2, the J gene TRBJ2-1; the match to TRBD2 covers 11 bases. CDR3 length: 16 residues. The ends lost 2 bases at V and 7 bases at J; junction bases unmatched: 7. Per the germline V gene, CDR1 is SGHTA and CDR2 is FQGNSA. CDR3 sequence reads: CASSLFSGGAANEQFF. The CDR3 region has the DNA TGTGCCAGCAGCTTATTTAGCGGGGGGGCGGCTAATGAGCAGTTCTTC.

This clone was recorded once. Germline and junction disagree at one end, which may indicate a read error. The CDR3 DNA reads as TGTGCCAGCAGGTTAGTAGGGGCGTACAATGAGCAGTTCTTC. This translates into CASRLVGAYNEQFF. The chain recombines TRBV11-2 with TRBJ2-1; TRBD1 might be the D (5 bases). The CDR3 consists of 14 residues. Germline V lookup: CDR1 SGHAT, CDR2 FQNNGV.

The CDR3 region has the DNA TGTGCCAGCAGTTTACTAGATGGAGCCGGGGAGCTGTTTTTT. This encodes CASSLLDGAGELFF. This chain links TRBV27 with TRBJ2-2; D is uncertain. CDR3 length: 14 residues. Trimming pared 2 bases from V and 6 bases from J, leaving 10 bases between. CDR1 is MNHEY and CDR2 is SMNVEV in the germline V gene (reference sequence).

As regards this clone: The junction shows a germline mismatch at one end, possibly a read error. The DNA of the CDR3 is TGTGCCCGCAGCTGGGGGCCGGGGGGGGCGGATGAAAAACTGTTTTTT. Its translation is CARSWGPGGADEKLFF. The chain has TRBV5-4 and TRBJ1-4; the D gene is possibly TRBD1 (6 bases). Germline V gene data show CDR1 as SGHNT and CDR2 as YYREEE (reference sequence). The length of the CDR3 is 16 residues.

The chain recombines TRBV7-7 with TRBJ2-1; TRBD1 matches 11 bases. The trim removed 1 base at V and 6 bases at J, leaving 8 bases unmatched. Germline values: CDR1 SSHAT, CDR2 FNYEAQ (reference sequence). This CDR3 is 17 amino acids long. The CDR3 bases are TGTGCCAGCAGCTTAGTACCGTTTGGGACAGGGGGCAATGAGCAGTTCTTC. The encoded protein is CASSLVPFGTGGNEQFF. Filled out from reference TRBV7-7 and TRBJ2-1, the complete variable domain reads GAGVSQSPRYKVTKRGQDVTLRCDPISSHATLYWYQQALGQGPEFLTYFNYEAQPDKSGLPSDRFSAERPEGSISTLTIQRTEQRDSAMYRCASSLVPFGTGGNEQFFGPGTRLTVL.

The chain recombines TRBV2 with TRBJ1-6; D is unresolved. V was shortened by 6 bases and J by 3 bases, with 9 bases between the two germline ends. Germline V gene data show CDR1 as SNHLY and CDR2 as FYNNEI. CDR3 length equals 14 residues. As DNA, the CDR3 is TGTGCCAGCAGGAGCCGTATCTATAATTCACCCCTCCACTTT. Amino acids: CASRSRIYNSPLHF.

The chain couples TRBV5-5 to TRBJ1-4; TRBD1 is a possible D gene (5 bases). Trimming shortened V by 4 bases and J by 3 bases, and 10 bases separated the two germline ends. CDR3 size: 14 residues. CDR1 and CDR2 from the germline V gene are SGHKS and YYEKEE (reference sequence). CDR3 protein: CASSPDTSNEKLFF. The CDR3, as DNA: TGTGCCAGCAGCCCGGACACGTCTAATGAAAAACTGTTTTTT.

This chain uses TRBV14 with TRBJ2-3, with D tentatively TRBD1 (6 bases). In germline, CDR1 is SGHDN, CDR2 FVKESK. Trimming left V 2 bases short and J 2 bases short, with 20 bases between. The CDR3 loop spans 18 amino acids. Here the CDR3 reads CASSQHGGLLAYTDTQYF. DNA of the CDR3: TGTGCCAGCAGCCAACATGGGGGCTTATTGGCCTACACAGATACGCAGTATTTT. The complete variable domain, with remaining parts taken from reference TRBV14 and TRBJ2-3, reads EAGVTQFPSHSVIEKGQTVTLRCDPISGHDNLYWYRRVMGKEIKFLLHFVKESKQDESGMPNNRFLAERTGGTYSTLKVQPAELEDSGVYFCASSQHGGLLAYTDTQYFGPGTRLTVL.

The V and J genes are TRBV5-1 and TRBJ2-1; a weak D match, TRBD2 (6 bases). This CDR3 has 16 residues. Trimming stripped 0 bases from V and 9 bases from J, with 19 bases between. Germline V gives CDR1 SGHRS, CDR2 YFSETQ. The CDR3 here is CASSLDLGPGGGEQFF. The DNA of the CDR3 is TGCGCCAGCAGCTTGGATTTAGGGCCCGGGGGTGGTGAGCAGTTCTTC.

This chain uses TRBV5-1 with TRBJ2-7, with D possibly called TRBD1 or TRBD2 (5 bases each). Germline values: CDR1 SGHRS, CDR2 YFSETQ. V dropped 4 bases and J dropped 2 bases, with 13 bases sitting between them. CDR3 length: 14 residues. For the CDR3, the DNA is TGCGCCAGCAGCGTCAGTGGGGGTCCCTACGAGCAGTACTTC. This codes for CASSVSGGPYEQYF.

The chain carries TRBV11-2 and TRBJ2-1; TRBD1 agrees at 7 bases. The CDR3 extends over 15 amino acids. CDR1 SGHAT and CDR2 FQNNGV come from the germline V gene. Trimming at V came to 5 bases and at J to 7 bases, leaving 11 bases not matched to a gene. CDR3 sequence reads: CASSRLRGRGNEQFF. The CDR3 nucleotides are TGTGCCAGCAGCCGGCTAAGGGGGCGCGGGAATGAGCAGTTCTTC.

The rearrangement joins TRBV27 to TRBJ1-6; D call uncertain. Trimming removed 3 bases from V and 10 bases from J, with 13 bases in between. Germline V gene sequence: CDR1 MNHEY, CDR2 SMNVEV (reference sequence). The CDR3 totals 14 residues. The chain's CDR3 is CASSFSGLGSPLHF. CDR3 sequence (DNA): TGTGCCAGCAGTTTCTCCGGGCTGGGGTCACCCCTCCACTTT.

The chain combines TRBV18 with TRBJ1-1; D is uncertain. CDR3 length: 13 residues. CDR1 is KGHSH, CDR2 LQKENI, per germline. Trimming cost V 2 bases and J 4 bases, with 8 bases left between them. The DNA for the CDR3 is TGTGCCAGCTCACCAGAGGAGTTCACTGAAGCTTTCTTT. As protein: CASSPEEFTEAFF.

The chain employs TRBV7-8 and TRBJ2-5; 10 bases are a match to TRBD2. Germline CDR1 SGHVS, CDR2 FQNEAQ. V dropped 2 bases and J dropped 2; count of bases not matched to a gene: 11. CDR3 size: 18 residues. The CDR3 bases are TGTGCCAGCAGCTTACTTATAGCGGGGGGAAGTCTACAAGAGACCCAGTACTTC. Amino acids: CASSLLIAGGSLQETQYF.

V gene TRBV28 combines with J gene TRBJ2-3, with 10 bases fitting TRBD2. Unmatched junction bases numbered 6, after V lost 2 bases and J lost 4 bases. Germline assignment: CDR1 MDHEN and CDR2 SYDVKM. This CDR3 spans 16 amino acids. The CDR3 here is CASSLALAGVADTQYF. The CDR3 nucleotides read TGTGCCAGCAGTTTAGCCCTAGCGGGAGTTGCAGATACGCAGTATTTT.

This clone was seen a single time. This rearrangement joins TRBV9 to TRBJ2-3, with TRBD2 matching 8 bases. The CDR3 totals 16 residues. Germline CDR1 is SGDLS and CDR2 is YYNGEE. The ends lost 0 bases at V and 6 bases at J; junction bases unmatched: 9. In DNA form, the CDR3 reads TGTGCCAGCAGCGTAGGTGGTAGCGGGGTAATTGATACGCAGTATTTT. Translation gives CASSVGGSGVIDTQYF.

This chain connects TRBV3-1 (or the pseudogene TRBV3-2) to TRBJ2-5, with D possibly matching TRBD2 (7 bases). CDR1 and CDR2 from the germline V gene are LGHDT and YNNKEL (reference sequence). V lost 1 base and J 1 base, leaving 13 bases between the germline ends. The length of the CDR3 is 16 residues. The CDR3 loop reads CASSQVHAGAQETQYF. In nucleotides, the CDR3 is TGTGCCAGCAGCCAAGTACACGCGGGGGCCCAAGAGACCCAGTACTTC.